The 19 T cell receptor beta chains reported below all come from one sample, sequenced in a study of cytotoxic CD8 clonotypes in ibrutinib-treated CLL. This table comes from immunoSEQ multiplex PCR, and its TCRdb copy is limited to in-frame clones, with some not included. The sample lists some 150,000 clones, about 78% seen once, with about 4.7% in the top ten. The sample in question was PBMCs, obtained after 24 months of ibrutinib treatment. All receptors come from a human donor with chronic lymphocytic leukemia.

The gene calls are TRBV6-4 and TRBJ2-4, with D perhaps TRBD1 (7 bases). This CDR3 contains 16 residues. V was cut by 2 bases and J by 9 bases, with 20 bases left in between. CDR1 and CDR2 (germline): MRHNA, SNTAGT. The CDR3 nucleotides are TGTGCCAGCAGTGACACTTCGAGGGGGGCAGGGGGCATTCAGTACTTC. It yields the protein CASSDTSRGAGGIQYF.

The V and J genes are TRBV6-5 and TRBJ1-2; 9 nucleotides agree with TRBD1. The CDR3 extends over 14 amino acids. Germline trimming cut 4 bases from V and 1 base from J; bases unmatched to any gene: 1. The germline V gene has CDR1 MNHEY and CDR2 SVGAGI. CDR3 bases: TGTGCCAGCAGTTGGACAGGGGATAACTATGGCTACACCTTC. Protein product: CASSWTGDNYGYTF.

This rearrangement joins TRBV30 to TRBJ1-2, with 8 bases lining up with TRBD1. There are 13 residues in the CDR3. The ends lost 4 bases at V and 7 bases at J; junction bases unmatched: 8. Germline loops: CDR1 GTSNPN, CDR2 SVGIG (reference sequence). CDR3 sequence (DNA): TGTGCCTGGAACAGGGGGAGAGTCGGTGGCTACACCTTC. This translates into CAWNRGRVGGYTF.

The V gene is TRBV7-8, the J gene TRBJ1-2; D unresolved. Trimming stripped 5 bases from V and 0 bases from J, with 10 bases between. There are 14 residues in the CDR3. Germline values: CDR1 SGHVS, CDR2 FQNEAQ. Here the CDR3 reads CASSPSTSNYGYTF. The CDR3 coding sequence is TGTGCCAGCAGCCCAAGCACATCTAACTATGGCTACACCTTC.

The chain has TRBV12-5 and TRBJ2-5; 10 bases are a match to TRBD2. Trimming removed 0 bases from V and 4 bases from J; junction bases left unmatched: 8. The germline CDR1 and CDR2 sequences are LGHNT and FRNRAP. There are 17 residues in the CDR3. CDR3: CASGLVLAGSGGETQYF. As DNA, the CDR3 is TGTGCTAGTGGTTTGGTACTAGCGGGGTCCGGTGGAGAGACCCAGTACTTC.

The chain joins TRBV6-5 to TRBJ1-2; D gene ambiguous. The CDR3 length is 14 residues. Trimming cost V 2 bases and J 6 bases, with 13 bases left between them. CDR1 and CDR2 from the germline V gene are MNHEY and SVGAGI. The CDR3 DNA reads TGTGCCAGCAGTTACGTTCCCGGGGTTGATGGCTACACCTTC. Amino acid sequence: CASSYVPGVDGYTF.

The chain recombines TRBV30 with TRBJ1-1; possibly TRBD1 for D (5 bases). V shed 4 bases and J shed 3 bases, with 12 bases lying between them. The germline V gene has CDR1 GTSNPN and CDR2 SVGIG (reference sequence). There are 13 residues in the CDR3. The CDR3 region is CAWTSGTDTEAFF. CDR3 in DNA: TGTGCCTGGACCTCAGGGACGGACACTGAAGCTTTCTTT.

V is TRBV27 and J is TRBJ2-7; D possibly corresponds to TRBD2 (7 bases). Deletions cut 1 base from V and 7 bases from J, with 17 bases between. The CDR3 contains 15 residues. CDR1 MNHEY and CDR2 SMNVEV come from the germline V gene (reference sequence). CDR3 sequence reads: CASSLLAGARLEQYF. CDR3 DNA sequence: TGTGCCAGCAGTTTATTGGCGGGGGCCCGTTTAGAGCAGTACTTC.

The chain combines TRBV6-6 with TRBJ1-6; no definite D call. The CDR3 has 13 amino acids. V was clipped by 6 bases and J by 10 bases, with 13 bases between them. CDR1 and CDR2 (germline): MNHNY, SVGAGI (reference sequence). DNA for the CDR3: TGTGCCAGCAGGGCCGGCCGGGAATCACCCCTCCACTTT. Translation: CASRAGRESPLHF.

The chain is built from TRBV6-5 and TRBJ2-7; TRBD1 aligns across 9 bases. CDR1 MNHEY and CDR2 SVGAGI come from the germline V gene. This CDR3 has 15 amino acids. Germline trimming cut 7 bases from V and 1 base from J; bases unmatched to any gene: 8. CDR3 in amino acids: CASTPGGTGSYEQYF. CDR3 nucleotide sequence: TGTGCCAGCACTCCCGGGGGGACAGGGTCCTACGAGCAGTACTTC.

This rearrangement joins TRBV19 to TRBJ2-4; 10 bases map to TRBD1. Germline-derived CDR1 and CDR2 are LNHDA and SQIVND (reference sequence). The CDR3 is 13 residues long. V trimming: 7 bases; J trimming: 15 bases; junction bases outside the gene matches: 12. CDR3 nucleotide sequence: TGTGCCAGTACCCGGGACAGGGGCCTTCCGCCGTACTTC. Its translation is CASTRDRGLPPYF.

This clone is medium-sized by share. The gene calls are TRBV7-9 and TRBJ2-2; the match to TRBD2 covers 7 bases. Losses at the gene ends were 5 bases for V and 2 bases for J; bases not matched to a gene: 5. Germline loops: CDR1 SEHNR, CDR2 FQNEAQ (reference sequence). The CDR3 has 15 amino acids. The CDR3 nucleotides read TGTGCCAGCAGCGGAGCGGGGAAAAACACCGGGGAGCTGTTTTTT. Encoded protein: CASSGAGKNTGELFF.

This clone occurred a few times. J is TRBJ1-2 and V is TRBV10-3; 10 bases align to TRBD1. The CDR3 is made up of 17 amino acids. The V gene end was trimmed by 0 bases and the J gene end by 2 bases; junction bases not matched to a gene: 6. In germline, CDR1 is ENHRY, CDR2 SYGVKD. In DNA, the CDR3 is TGTGCCATCAGTGAGTCGATGGGGACAGGGGTGAACTATGGCTACACCTTC. The encoded protein is CAISESMGTGVNYGYTF.

This clone was found once. The chain is built from TRBV28 and TRBJ1-3; D call uncertain. Trimming stripped 7 bases from V and 0 bases from J, with 4 bases between. CDR1 and CDR2 from the germline V gene are MDHEN and SYDVKM. The CDR3 has 12 amino acids. The CDR3 loop is CASTNSGNTIYF. As DNA, the CDR3 is TGTGCCAGCACCAACTCTGGAAACACCATATATTTT.

The chain recombines TRBV18 with TRBJ2-1; TRBD2 agrees at 11 bases. This CDR3 spans 15 amino acids. Germline CDR1 KGHSH, CDR2 LQKENI. Unmatched junction bases numbered 5, after V lost 3 bases and J lost 7 bases. For the CDR3, the DNA is TGTGCCAGCTCACCGGGACTAGCGGTGGGGAATGAGCAGTTCTTC. It encodes CASSPGLAVGNEQFF.

The chain couples TRBV5-1 to TRBJ1-6, with D possibly being TRBD1 (6 bases). The CDR3 spans 14 residues. Germline values: CDR1 SGHRS, CDR2 YFSETQ. Trimming cost V 2 bases and J 9 bases, with 12 bases left between them. The CDR3 reads CASSLEGVGSPLHF. CDR3 in DNA: TGCGCCAGCAGCTTAGAGGGGGTGGGTTCACCCCTCCACTTT.

The chain couples TRBV11-2 to TRBJ1-4; D is undetermined. The CDR3 covers 14 residues. Germline values: CDR1 SGHAT, CDR2 FQNNGV. The V and J ends lost 3 bases and 5 bases respectively, with 10 bases between them. CDR3 DNA: TGTGCCAGCAGCTTCTCCGTGGGCAATGAAAAACTGTTTTTT. Protein product: CASSFSVGNEKLFF.

V gene TRBV9 combines with J gene TRBJ2-1; either TRBD1 or TRBD2 may fit D (7 bases each). V was pared by 4 bases and J by 8 bases, with 10 bases between. In germline, CDR1 is SGDLS, CDR2 YYNGEE. The CDR3 is 12 residues long. The CDR3 DNA is TGTGCCAGCAGCCCAGGGGGGGATGAGCAGTTCTTC. Translated, it gives CASSPGGDEQFF.

The rearrangement joins TRBV27 to TRBJ2-3; the match to TRBD1 covers 10 bases. Germline lookup yields CDR1 MNHEY and CDR2 SMNVEV (reference sequence). Trimming removed 6 bases from V and 2 bases from J; junction bases left unmatched: 8. There are 16 residues in the CDR3. CDR3 in amino acids: CASRKGDRGYTDTQYF. CDR3 nucleotide sequence: TGTGCCAGCAGGAAGGGGGACAGGGGTTACACAGATACGCAGTATTTT.